This paragraph reports one T cell receptor (beta chain). The data are from a study of shared clonotypes between healthy human individuals. The method was immunoSEQ multiplex PCR; TCRdb's version includes in-frame clones alone and lacks a portion of them. The sample shows about half a million clones, more than 65% of them seen only once. V was shortened by 6 bases and J by 1 base, with 15 bases between the two germline ends. Looked up from germline, CDR1 is LNHNV and CDR2 is YYDKDF (reference sequence). The CDR3 has 16 amino acids. The V gene is TRBV15, the J gene TRBJ2-2; weak D call: TRBD2 (7 bases). Sequenced: PBMCs. The sequence came from a woman aged 40-49 years in good health. Some clones in this sample may be carry-over from other donors' samples. The chain's CDR3 is CATRRGEGMNTGELFF. DNA for the CDR3: TGTGCCACCAGGAGGGGGGAGGGGATGAACACCGGGGAGCTGTTTTTT.